These 30 T cell receptor beta chains share one sample of origin, sequenced in a study of OX40 agonist ivuxolimab in advanced cancers. TCRdb's table, derived via immunoSEQ multiplex PCR, lists solely in-frame clones and lacks some. The data hold some 64,000 clones, with approximately 80% observed a single time. Specimen: CD4+ or CD8+ T cells sorted from blood, collected in a trial of the OX40 agonist ivuxolimab. Receptors originate from an adult with an advanced solid tumor such as melanoma, head and neck, liver or kidney cancer.

The chain combines TRBV5-1 with TRBJ1-5; weak D call: TRBD1 (6 bases). CDR3 length equals 14 residues. V lost 2 bases to trimming and J lost 5 bases, with 11 bases between them. The germline V gene encodes CDR1 SGHRS and CDR2 YFSETQ. The CDR3 here is CASSFGGLHQPQHF. Here the CDR3 DNA reads TGCGCCAGCAGCTTTGGGGGGCTTCATCAGCCCCAGCATTTT.

The chain is built from TRBV5-1 and TRBJ1-1; a weak D match, TRBD1 (5 bases). The CDR3 length is 13 residues. In germline, CDR1 is SGHRS, CDR2 YFSETQ. The germline V and J ends were trimmed by 7 bases and 11 bases, with 21 bases remaining between them. The chain's CDR3 is CASAPGPEAGAFF. In nucleotides, the CDR3 is TGCGCCAGCGCCCCGGGGCCAGAGGCCGGGGCTTTCTTT.

This clone was recorded only once. The chain combines TRBV18 with TRBJ2-2, with 7 bases matching TRBD1. Germline V lookup: CDR1 KGHSH, CDR2 LQKENI. The trim removed 4 bases at V and 4 bases at J, leaving 9 bases unmatched. This CDR3 has 16 residues. For the CDR3, the DNA is TGTGCCAGCTCACTTCGACAGGGATTCGGCACCGGGGAGCTGTTTTTT. Protein sequence: CASSLRQGFGTGELFF.

This clone was seen only once. CDR3 in DNA: TGCGCCAGCAGCTTGGCGGGGAGTTCGCATCAGCCCCAGCATTTT. Protein product: CASSLAGSSHQPQHF. The rearrangement uses TRBV5-1 and TRBJ1-5, with D unclear. The CDR3 runs 15 residues. Trimming removed 0 bases from V and 5 bases from J, with 12 bases in between. Germline V gene data show CDR1 as SGHRS and CDR2 as YFSETQ. The full variable domain, its missing parts supplied by reference TRBV5-1 and TRBJ1-5, is KAGVTQTPRYLIKTRGQQVTLSCSPISGHRSVSWYQQTPGQGLQFLFEYFSETQRNKGNFPGRFSGRQFSNSRSEMNVSTLELGDSALYLCASSLAGSSHQPQHFGDGTRLSIL.

The rearrangement joins TRBV4-1 to TRBJ1-1, with a weak D call TRBD1 (6 bases). Germline CDR1 is MGHRA and CDR2 is YSYEKL. V was clipped by 4 bases and J by 4 bases, with 16 bases between them. The CDR3 runs to 15 residues. CDR3 amino acids: CASSRSDSLFTEAFF. CDR3 in DNA: TGCGCCAGCAGCCGTTCGGACAGCCTCTTCACTGAAGCTTTCTTT.

This clone is a singleton in its sample. The rearrangement uses TRBV6-1 and TRBJ1-1; a possible D gene is TRBD1 (5 bases). The ends were cut back, 0 bases at V and 5 bases at J, with 13 bases in the middle. CDR1 MNHNS and CDR2 SASEGT come from the germline V gene. The CDR3 is 15 amino acids. CDR3 region: CASSEASQGRTEAFF. Here the CDR3 DNA reads TGTGCCAGCAGTGAAGCATCCCAGGGAAGAACTGAAGCTTTCTTT.

This chain connects TRBV2 to TRBJ2-2, with 7 positions matching TRBD1. Per the germline V gene, CDR1 is SNHLY and CDR2 is FYNNEI. V lost 9 bases to trimming and J lost 6 bases; unmatched junction nucleotides: 4. This CDR3 region has 12 residues. CDR3 loop: CARRQGPGELFF. DNA for the CDR3: TGTGCCAGACGACAGGGACCCGGGGAGCTGTTTTTT.

The chain uses TRBV7-3 and TRBJ1-6; D call uncertain. The V gene lost 5 bases and the J gene lost 13 bases, with 15 bases spanning the gap. CDR1 and CDR2 (germline): SGHTA, FQGTGA. The CDR3 runs to 13 residues. The CDR3 nucleotides are TGTGCCAGCAGCCACGGACCCCCTACCCCCCTCCACTTT. Encoded protein: CASSHGPPTPLHF.

The rearrangement joins TRBV6-5 to TRBJ1-6; 8 bases are shared with TRBD1. V trimming: 6 bases; J trimming: 9 bases; junction bases outside the gene matches: 1. Germline-derived CDR1 and CDR2 are MNHEY and SVGAGI. The CDR3 has 12 residues. The CDR3 loop reads CASRQGGSPLHF. The CDR3 DNA follows: TGTGCCAGCAGACAGGGGGGTTCACCCCTCCACTTT.

V usage is TRBV7-8 and J usage is TRBJ1-3; D remains ambiguous. The CDR3 loop spans 15 amino acids. Trimming stripped 1 base from V and 8 bases from J, with 15 bases between. Germline V CDR1 and CDR2: SGHVS, FQNEAQ. CDR3 sequence: CASSLGIGTGDTIYF. The CDR3, as DNA: TGTGCCAGCAGCTTAGGTATCGGCACCGGGGACACCATATATTTT. Filled out from reference TRBV7-8 and TRBJ1-3, the complete variable domain reads GAGVSQSPRYKVAKRGQDVALRCDPISGHVSLFWYQQALGQGPEFLTYFQNEAQLDKSGLPSDRFFAERPEGSVSTLKIQRTQQEDSAVYLCASSLGIGTGDTIYFGEGSWLTVV.

This rearrangement joins TRBV6-1 to TRBJ1-2; 8 bases map to TRBD1. This CDR3 spans 15 amino acids. The junction had 7 bases not matched to a gene; V was cut back by 2 bases and J by 5 bases. From germline, CDR1 is MNHNS and CDR2 SASEGT. CDR3 DNA sequence: TGTGCCAGCAGTGAATCTGTGGACAGGGAGTATGGCTACACCTTC. As protein: CASSESVDREYGYTF.

The chain joins TRBV7-2 to TRBJ1-4; D gene uncertain. CDR1 and CDR2 (germline): SGHTA, FQGNSA. CDR3 length equals 13 residues. Trimming stripped 0 bases from V and 7 bases from J, with 6 bases between. CDR3 coding DNA: TGTGCCAGCAGCTTAGCGATTTCTGAAAAACTGTTTTTT. Translated: CASSLAISEKLFF.

This chain joins TRBV27 and TRBJ2-1; D is unclear. Germline V CDR1 and CDR2: MNHEY, SMNVEV (reference sequence). Trimming left V 8 bases short and J 2 bases short, with 10 bases between. The CDR3 is 13 amino acids. The CDR3 is CASGRPTYNEQFF. The DNA for the CDR3 is TGTGCCAGCGGGCGGCCTACCTACAATGAGCAGTTCTTC.

This chain connects TRBV5-8 to TRBJ2-6; 7 positions agree with TRBD2. The trim removed 1 base at V and 0 bases at J, leaving 7 bases unmatched. The CDR3 contains 18 residues. Germline CDR1 reads SGHTS; CDR2 reads YDEGEE. CDR3 sequence reads: CASSLRLAVSSGANVLTF. CDR3 in DNA: TGTGCCAGCAGCTTGCGGCTAGCGGTGAGCTCTGGGGCCAACGTCCTGACTTTC.

The chain carries TRBV6-1 and TRBJ1-1, with D possibly matching TRBD1 (5 bases). Germline CDR1 MNHNS, CDR2 SASEGT. Trimming left V 0 bases short and J 0 bases short, with 20 bases between. This CDR3 is built from 19 residues. CDR3 in amino acids: CASSEASGRRVGLNTEAFF. The CDR3 DNA reads TGTGCCAGCAGTGAAGCCTCAGGGCGCAGGGTGGGTTTGAACACTGAAGCTTTCTTT.

The chain recombines TRBV27 with TRBJ2-6; D not certain. Trimming pared 2 bases from V and 0 bases from J, leaving 11 bases between. This CDR3 is 17 amino acids long. CDR1 is MNHEY, CDR2 SMNVEV, per germline (reference sequence). CDR3 residues: CASSLVGTYSGANVLTF. The CDR3 DNA reads as TGTGCCAGCAGTTTAGTGGGCACTTACTCTGGGGCCAACGTCCTGACTTTC.

V and J are TRBV16 and TRBJ1-5, with 8 nucleotides matching TRBD1. Germline assignment: CDR1 KGHSY and CDR2 FQNENV. CDR3 length equals 19 residues. After removal of 2 bases from V and 0 bases from J, the junction contained 12 bases not matched to a gene. The CDR3 here is CASSQPITGGSYSNQPQHF. CDR3 DNA: TGTGCCAGCAGCCAACCGATTACAGGGGGGTCATATAGCAATCAGCCCCAGCATTTT.

The V call is TRBV4-2, the J call TRBJ2-3, with 8 positions matching TRBD2. In germline, CDR1 is LGHNA, CDR2 YNFKEQ. V lost 4 bases, J lost 1 base, and 7 bases stayed unmatched. The CDR3 is 16 residues long. CDR3 in amino acids: CASSLTGGPGTDTQYF. The CDR3 coding sequence is TGTGCCAGCAGCCTAACGGGGGGGCCGGGCACAGATACGCAGTATTTT.

The V call is TRBV28, the J call TRBJ1-2; D gene ambiguous. V was cut by 6 bases and J by 13 bases, with 18 bases left in between. Germline V gene data show CDR1 as MDHEN and CDR2 as SYDVKM. The CDR3 loop spans 12 amino acids. The DNA for the CDR3 is TGTGCCAGCAGCTCCATTGATAGGGTGGTCACCTTC. Its translation is CASSSIDRVVTF.

This clone has a handful of counts. Within the sample, other DNA sequences also encode this same CDR3. The gene calls are TRBV19 and TRBJ2-1; no firm D call. CDR1 and CDR2 (germline): LNHDA, SQIVND (reference sequence). V was shortened by 2 bases and J by 4 bases, with 0 bases between the two germline ends. The length of the CDR3 is 11 residues. DNA of the CDR3: TGTGCCAGTAGTATATACAATGAGCAGTTCTTC. It encodes CASSIYNEQFF.

V gene TRBV19 combines with J gene TRBJ2-2; 8 bases line up with TRBD2. The CDR3 is 15 residues long. Germline assignment: CDR1 LNHDA and CDR2 SQIVND (reference sequence). Trimming took 6 bases from V and 2 from J; bases not matched to a gene: 5. Written as DNA, the CDR3 is TGTGCCAGTAGACCAGCGGGGGTTAACACCGGGGAGCTGTTTTTT. Translating gives CASRPAGVNTGELFF.

A single count supports this clone. The V gene is TRBV6-1, the J gene TRBJ1-5; D is perhaps TRBD1 (5 bases). Germline lookup yields CDR1 MNHNS and CDR2 SASEGT. V lost 7 bases to trimming and J lost 3 bases, with 13 bases between them. CDR3 length: 14 residues. DNA for the CDR3: TGTGCCAGCACGGGGGTCAATTTCAATCAGCCCCAGCATTTT. This encodes CASTGVNFNQPQHF.

The gene calls are TRBV11-3 and TRBJ2-7, with 7 bases matching TRBD1. Germline loops: CDR1 SGHNT, CDR2 YENEEA. The V segment lost 3 bases and the J segment 3 bases; nucleotides outside the gene matches: 2. The CDR3 totals 13 residues. The CDR3 loop reads CASSLGQNYEQYF. The CDR3, as DNA: TGTGCCAGCAGCTTGGGACAGAACTACGAGCAGTACTTC.

The V call is TRBV9, the J call TRBJ2-5; 9 nucleotides align to TRBD2. This CDR3 spans 16 amino acids. Looked up from germline, CDR1 is SGDLS and CDR2 is YYNGEE. V lost 4 bases and J lost 2; bases outside the gene matches: 9. The CDR3 DNA sequence: TGTGCCAGCAGCCCAGGGGGTAGCGGGAGTCAAGAGACCCAGTACTTC. Its translation: CASSPGGSGSQETQYF.

A word on this clone: One end of the junction does not line up with germline, which may come from a read error. This chain links TRBV2 with TRBJ2-7; D is possibly TRBD2 (6 bases). The germline gives CDR1 SNHLY, CDR2 FYNNEI. The CDR3 spans 12 residues. The CDR3 protein is CASRGDSHEQYF. CDR3 DNA: TGTGCCAGCAGGGGGGACTCCCACGAGCAGTACTTC.

This chain links TRBV6-5 with TRBJ2-2, with D maybe TRBD2 (6 bases). The CDR3 spans 14 residues. Germline values: CDR1 MNHEY, CDR2 SVGAGI. V lost 6 bases and J lost 7, with 15 bases in between. The CDR3 DNA reads TGTGCCAGCAGGGTGGCGGGGAGAGGCGGGGAGCTGTTTTTT. Translating gives CASRVAGRGGELFF.

This sequence joins TRBV19 and TRBJ2-1; perhaps TRBD2 as D (6 bases). This CDR3 is built from 17 residues. V was pared by 3 bases and J by 0 bases, with 15 bases between. Germline CDR1 LNHDA, CDR2 SQIVND (reference sequence). The CDR3 bases are TGTGCCAGTAGTATGATCAGGAGTAGCGGCTCCTACAATGAGCAGTTCTTC. Translation: CASSMIRSSGSYNEQFF.

This chain joins TRBV19 and TRBJ1-5; D is perhaps TRBD1 (5 bases). CDR1 is LNHDA and CDR2 is SQIVND in the germline V gene (reference sequence). V was cut by 4 bases and J by 7 bases, with 14 bases left in between. This CDR3 has 14 amino acids. This CDR3 reads CASSRGGTGQPQHF. The CDR3 DNA reads as TGTGCCAGTAGTAGGGGGGGTACCGGACAGCCCCAGCATTTT.

The chain recombines TRBV5-1 with TRBJ2-1, with D uncertain. CDR1 is SGHRS, CDR2 YFSETQ, per germline. The CDR3 is 13 residues long. Trimming removed 3 bases at V and 10 bases at J, with 14 bases between. The CDR3 is CASSSLSGNEQFF. Written as DNA, the CDR3 is TGCGCCAGCAGCTCCCTTAGTGGAAACGAGCAGTTCTTC.

The genes are TRBV6-5 and TRBJ2-3, with 7 bases identical to TRBD2. Trimming cost V 2 bases and J 5 bases; bases outside gene matches: 4. This CDR3 has 14 residues. From germline, CDR1 is MNHEY and CDR2 SVGAGI. Written as DNA, the CDR3 is TGTGCCAGCAGTTACCTGGGGGGGGGAGATACGCAGTATTTT. As protein: CASSYLGGGDTQYF.